The TCR beta chain under discussion was sequenced for a study of control samples from healthy donors and cancer patients (dated by TCRdb to the early 2020s). Preparation of the library involved the immunoSEQ multiplex PCR assay. The table comes from immuneACCESS by way of TCRdb, which keeps in-frame sequences with V and J called. Part of the clones is missing from these tables; in studies checked, under half for an unresolved V gene and the rest for unknown reasons. The sample table holds 110,000 to 150,000 clones, of which approximately 91% were seen once. Of the sample, roughly 10% is held by the ten largest clones. The germline V gene (reference sequence) specifies SGHKS as CDR1 and YYEKEE as CDR2. V is trimmed back by 0 bases and J by 3 bases, and the junction contains 5 bases that no gene match accounts for. From the cysteine up to the phenylalanine, the CDR3 has a length of 15 residues. This entry keeps only the CDR3 DNA: 45 bases, framed from base 1.

Of note for this clone: It has no known antigen specificity. Qualities for individual bases were not recorded, and no much larger clone is one base off.

This TCR was recovered from a woman between 25 and 40 years old in good health. The sequencing input was blood. The rearranged chain carries TRBV5-5 and TRBJ1-1; the junction holds 7 bases that match TRBD1. For the CDR3, the sequence is CASSLAPGGDTEAFF. Read as DNA, the sequence is TGTGCCAGCAGCTTGGCCCCAGGGGGGGACACTGAAGCTTTCTTT.